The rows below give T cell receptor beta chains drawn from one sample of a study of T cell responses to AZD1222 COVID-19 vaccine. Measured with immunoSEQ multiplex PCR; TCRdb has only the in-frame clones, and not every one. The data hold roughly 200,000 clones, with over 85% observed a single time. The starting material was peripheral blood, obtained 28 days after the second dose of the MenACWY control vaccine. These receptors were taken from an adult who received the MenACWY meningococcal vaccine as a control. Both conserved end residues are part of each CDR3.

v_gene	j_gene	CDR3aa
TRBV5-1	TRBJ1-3	CASSLTGTGSGNTIYF
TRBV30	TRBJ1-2	CAWSRQGDGYTF
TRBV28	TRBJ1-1	CASSLKGGNEAFF
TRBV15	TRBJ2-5	CATSRGRAARQFGETQYF
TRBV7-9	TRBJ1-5	CASSLGSGDLSNQPQHF
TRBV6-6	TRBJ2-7	CASSYSTSHEQYF
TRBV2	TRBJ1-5	CASSEGQGYQPQHF
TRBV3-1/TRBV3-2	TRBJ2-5	CASSPYGGQETQYF
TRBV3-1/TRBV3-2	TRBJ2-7	CASSQGPQGEQYF
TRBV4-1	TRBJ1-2	CASSFGGQGYQGGYTF
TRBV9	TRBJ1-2	CASSGGTGAYGYTF
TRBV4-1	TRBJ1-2	CASSQDADNYGYTF
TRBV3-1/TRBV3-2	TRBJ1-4	CASSQGGRTALGGKLFF
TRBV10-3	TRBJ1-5	CAISDKGKGNQPQHF
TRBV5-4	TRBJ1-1	CASSAGTRQNTEAFF
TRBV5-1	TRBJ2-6	CASRRVGSGANVLTF
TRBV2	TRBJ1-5	CASSPLGGNQPQHF
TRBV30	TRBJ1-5	CAWSVNLNQPQHF
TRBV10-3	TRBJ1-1	CAISEPQRNTEAFF
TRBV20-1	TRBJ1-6	CSASGWDRRNSPLHF
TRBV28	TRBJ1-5	CASIRQGRNQPQHF
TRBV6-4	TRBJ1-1	CASRMTGGRGEAFF
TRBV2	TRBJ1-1	CASSEGQGNTEAFF
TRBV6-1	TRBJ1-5	CASSEVGNQPQHF
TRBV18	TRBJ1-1	CASSVDRGTEAFF
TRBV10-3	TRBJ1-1	CAISEPGRAAHTEAFF
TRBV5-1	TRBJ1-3	CASSLTTGSGNTIYF
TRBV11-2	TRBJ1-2	CASSLVWQGAGGYTF
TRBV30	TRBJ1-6	CAWRGVGGARGYDSPLHF
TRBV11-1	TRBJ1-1	CASSQVLGQGATEAFF
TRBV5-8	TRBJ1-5	CASSAGTESNQPQHF
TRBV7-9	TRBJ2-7	CASSSRRDFEPGQYF
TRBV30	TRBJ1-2	CAWSGGGRGYGYTF
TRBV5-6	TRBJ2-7	CASSSPLGTATKEQYF
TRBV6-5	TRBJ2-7	CASSYRGQGSEQYF
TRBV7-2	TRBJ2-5	CASSPWTANQETQYF
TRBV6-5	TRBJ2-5	CASTPEGEETQYF
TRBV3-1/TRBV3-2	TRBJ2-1	CASSQDRGGLQFF
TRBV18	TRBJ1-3	CASSPQRTRPGGTGNTIYF
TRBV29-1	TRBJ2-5	CSVDPSQETQYF
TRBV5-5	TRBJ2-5	CASSSLDFQETQYF
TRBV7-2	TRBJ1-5	CASSYTDRLNQPQHF
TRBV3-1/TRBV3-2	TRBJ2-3	CASSQVSGSTDTQYF
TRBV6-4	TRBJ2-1	CASSEGSGAPYNEQFF
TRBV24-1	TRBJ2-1	CATSDAGTGTYNEQFF
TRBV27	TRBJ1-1	CASSLRGSGAFF
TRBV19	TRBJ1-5	CASSSGPQSRVNQPQHF
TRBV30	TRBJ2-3	CAWSEVGRTTDTQYF
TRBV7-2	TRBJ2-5	CASSPQAGGAFLETQYF
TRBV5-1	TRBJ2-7	CASSLELNTYEQYF
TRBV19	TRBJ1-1	CASSRQPEAFF
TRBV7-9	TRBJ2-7	CASSLRDYEQYF
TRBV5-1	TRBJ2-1	CASSWGGQSNEQFF